This T cell receptor (beta chain) came from a study of blood T cell repertoires in COVID-19. Looking at the study overall: PBMCs, B-cell-depleted T cells, or T cells were the source of the cDNA or gDNA that made up the material.

CDR1 is MNHEY and CDR2 is SVGAGI in the germline V gene. The CDR3 loop spans 15 amino acids. V lost 6 bases and J lost 7; bases outside the gene matches: 10. Assay: immunoSEQ multiplex PCR; the TCRdb copy retains only in-frame clones and omits some. The sample includes under 300,000 clones, around 87% seen only once; the top ten take around 3.6%. The chain recombines TRBV6-5 with TRBJ2-2; 8 bases fit TRBD2. This clonotype was obtained from a man younger than 35 with active or convalescent COVID-19. Sequencing was done on a sample of peripheral blood. CDR3 in DNA: TGTGCCAGCAGCCCACCGGGACTAGGTGGCGGGGAGCTGTTTTTT. It specifies CASSPPGLGGGELFF.